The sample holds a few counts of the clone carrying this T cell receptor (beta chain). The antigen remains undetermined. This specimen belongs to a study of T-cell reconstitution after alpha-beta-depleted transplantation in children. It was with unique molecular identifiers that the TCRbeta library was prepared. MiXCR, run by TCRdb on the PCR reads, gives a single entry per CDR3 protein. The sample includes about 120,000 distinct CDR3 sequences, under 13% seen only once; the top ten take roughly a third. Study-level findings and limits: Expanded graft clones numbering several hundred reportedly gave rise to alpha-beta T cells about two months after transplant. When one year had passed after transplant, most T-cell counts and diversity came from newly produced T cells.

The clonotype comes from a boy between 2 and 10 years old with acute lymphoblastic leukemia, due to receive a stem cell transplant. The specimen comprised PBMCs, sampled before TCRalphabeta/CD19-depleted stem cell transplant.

CDR3 sequence: CASSEGKGQETQYF. The CDR3 DNA follows: TGTGCCAGCAGTGAGGGCAAGGGTCAAGAGACCCAGTACTTC. V is TRBV25-1 and J is TRBJ2-5; D gene uncertain. CDR1 is MGHDK, CDR2 SYGVNS, per germline. Trimming took off 3 bases at V and 2 bases at J, with 10 bases between the two ends. This CDR3 has 14 amino acids. The full variable domain, with the rest looked up from reference TRBV25-1 and TRBJ2-5, is EADIYQTPRYLVIGTGKKITLECSQTMGHDKMYWYQQDPGMELHLIHYSYGVNSTEKGDLSSESTVSRIRTEHFPLTLESARPSHTSQYLCASSEGKGQETQYFGPGTRLLVL.